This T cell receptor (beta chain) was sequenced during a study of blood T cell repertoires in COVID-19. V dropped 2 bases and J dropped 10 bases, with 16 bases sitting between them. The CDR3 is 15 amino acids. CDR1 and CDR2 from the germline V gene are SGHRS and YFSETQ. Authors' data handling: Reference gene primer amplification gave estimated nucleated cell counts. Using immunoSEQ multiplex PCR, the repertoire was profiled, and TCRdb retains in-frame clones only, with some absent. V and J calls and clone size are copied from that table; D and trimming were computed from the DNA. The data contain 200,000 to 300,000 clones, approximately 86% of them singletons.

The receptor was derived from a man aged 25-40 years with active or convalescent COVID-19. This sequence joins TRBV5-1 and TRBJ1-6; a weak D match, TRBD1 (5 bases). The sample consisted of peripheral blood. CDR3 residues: CASSLELKGESPLHF. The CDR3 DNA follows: TGCGCCAGCAGCTTAGAGCTCAAAGGGGAATCACCCCTCCACTTT.